The clone carrying this T cell receptor beta chain was detected many times. The antigen is undetermined. This specimen comes from a study of neurological immune-mediated disorders. The wider study: Secondary progressive cases numbered 3 among the roughly 34 multiple sclerosis patients, while the other 31 were relapsing-remitting.

Study conclusions and caveats: One cluster of related CDR3 sequences contained, by phylogenetic grouping, the repertoires of 18 of 34 multiple sclerosis patients and formed a possible signature.

TCRdb re-derived calls from the 5' RACE reads in MiXCR, one entry per CDR3 protein. The sample carries about 27,000 distinct CDR3 sequences, around 3.4% recorded once. The junction had 9 bases not matched to a gene; V was cut back by 8 bases and J by 1 base. The CDR3 is made up of 16 amino acids. Germline V gene sequence: CDR1 MNHEY, CDR2 SVGEGT. Sequencing was performed on PBMCs. The TCR was taken from a woman aged 25-40 years with multiple sclerosis. The V and J genes are TRBV6-2 or TRBV6-3 and TRBJ2-5; 11 bases agree with TRBD1. CDR3 region: CASGLRTGGLQETQYF. CDR3 nucleotides: TGTGCCAGCGGGCTAAGGACAGGGGGCCTCCAAGAGACCCAGTACTTC.